Listed here are 8 T cell receptor beta chains from one sample, sequenced in a study of T cells in Graves' hyperthyroidism and ophthalmopathy. Amplification of TCR beta CDR3 regions was performed using RNA transcripts as template. Carried out on the TCR CDR3, a first-round RT-PCR used the HTBI primer set. One entry per CDR3 protein results from TCRdb running MiXCR on the multiplex PCR reads. The sample has hundreds of thousands of distinct CDR3 sequences, approximately 15% seen once. The sequenced material came from blood. The receptors stem from a young woman with Graves' hyperthyroidism.

V is TRBV10-3 and J is TRBJ1-2, with TRBD1 matching over 11 bases. This CDR3 has 14 amino acids. Germline CDR1 ENHRY, CDR2 SYGVKD. Trimming removed 2 bases from V and 8 bases from J; junction bases left unmatched: 4. The CDR3 DNA is TGTGCCATCAGTGAGGGACAGGGGGCAGGCGGCTACACCTTC. Encoded protein: CAISEGQGAGGYTF.

The chain recombines TRBV6-5 with TRBJ2-4; D is uncertain. The CDR3 is 13 amino acids. Looked up from germline, CDR1 is MNHEY and CDR2 is SVGAGI. Trimming cost V 4 bases and J 1 base, with 5 bases left between them. DNA for the CDR3: TGTGCCAGCAGTTCGGTGGCCAAAAACATTCAGTACTTC. Its translation is CASSSVAKNIQYF.

This clonotype has a count of ten or more. J is TRBJ1-1 and V is TRBV2, with 8 bases that match TRBD1. The V segment lost 5 bases and the J segment 4 bases; nucleotides outside the gene matches: 12. The CDR3 is made up of 16 amino acids. Germline V gene data show CDR1 as SNHLY and CDR2 as FYNNEI. The CDR3 sequence: CASSFIRQGTATEAFF. The CDR3, as DNA: TGTGCCAGCAGTTTTATCCGACAGGGGACGGCCACTGAAGCTTTCTTT.

This clonotype was detected many times. The chain has TRBV6-1 and TRBJ1-5, with 9 bases fitting TRBD1. CDR1 MNHNS and CDR2 SASEGT come from the germline V gene. V trimming: 4 bases; J trimming: 6 bases; junction bases outside the gene matches: 7. The CDR3 is made up of 15 amino acids. CDR3 sequence reads: CASSGDRGAAQPQHF. CDR3 in DNA: TGTGCCAGCAGTGGCGACAGGGGGGCGGCTCAGCCCCAGCATTTT.

The table lists this clonotype with a few counts. The CDR3 nucleotides read TGTGCCAGCAGCTCTCAGGGTGTTGCCGGGGAGCTGTTTTTT. The encoded protein is CASSSQGVAGELFF. The chain couples TRBV7-9 to TRBJ2-2; D possibly corresponds to TRBD1 (5 bases). V shed 4 bases and J shed 6 bases, with 12 bases lying between them. Per the germline V gene, CDR1 is SEHNR and CDR2 is FQNEAQ (reference sequence). The CDR3 contains 14 residues.

Many counts were recorded for this clonotype. The chain has TRBV10-3 and TRBJ2-1; 9 bases are shared with TRBD1. Looked up from germline, CDR1 is ENHRY and CDR2 is SYGVKD. The ends lost 6 bases at V and 8 bases at J; junction bases unmatched: 8. This CDR3 has 14 residues. DNA for the CDR3: TGTGCCATCAGCCCCGGGACAGGGTTCGATGAGCAGTTCTTC. Amino acids: CAISPGTGFDEQFF.

This clonotype was detected ten times or more. The chain is built from TRBV28 and TRBJ2-7; 12 nucleotides match TRBD2. This CDR3 comprises 14 residues. With 6 bases clipped from V and 3 bases from J, the junction kept 3 bases outside the gene matches. Germline V gene sequence: CDR1 MDHEN, CDR2 SYDVKM. The CDR3 reads CASRTGLAGYEQYF. The CDR3 nucleotides are TGTGCCAGCAGGACGGGACTAGCGGGCTACGAGCAGTACTTC. Based on the CDR3 plus reference TRBV28 and TRBJ2-7, the full variable domain is DVKVTQSSRYLVKRTGEKVFLECVQDMDHENMFWYRQDPGLGLRLIYFSYDVKMKEKGDIPEGYSVSREKKERFSLILESASTNQTSMYLCASRTGLAGYEQYFGPGTRLTVT.

This clonotype has ten or more counts. The chain uses TRBV29-1 and TRBJ2-1; D might be TRBD1 (6 bases). CDR1 and CDR2 from the germline V gene are SQVTM and ANQGSEA. The ends were cut back, 3 bases at V and 1 base at J, with 10 bases in the middle. This CDR3 is built from 14 residues. CDR3 sequence: CSVERQVSYNEQFF. CDR3 DNA sequence: TGCAGCGTTGAGAGACAGGTGTCCTACAATGAGCAGTTCTTC.